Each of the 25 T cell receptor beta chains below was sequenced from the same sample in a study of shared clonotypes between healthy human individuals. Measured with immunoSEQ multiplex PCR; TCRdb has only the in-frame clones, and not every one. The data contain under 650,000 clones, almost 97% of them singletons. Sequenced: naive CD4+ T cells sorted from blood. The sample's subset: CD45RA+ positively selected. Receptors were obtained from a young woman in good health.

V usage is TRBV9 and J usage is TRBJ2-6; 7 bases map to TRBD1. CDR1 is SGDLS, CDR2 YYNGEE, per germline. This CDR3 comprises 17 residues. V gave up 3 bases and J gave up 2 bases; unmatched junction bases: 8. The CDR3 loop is CASSADQGVAGANVLTF. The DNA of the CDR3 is TGTGCCAGCAGCGCGGATCAGGGGGTCGCTGGGGCCAACGTCCTGACTTTC.

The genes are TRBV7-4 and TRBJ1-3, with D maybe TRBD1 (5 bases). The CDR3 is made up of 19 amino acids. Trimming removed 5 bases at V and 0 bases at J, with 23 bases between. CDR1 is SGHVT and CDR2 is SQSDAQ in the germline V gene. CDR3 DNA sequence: TGTGCCAGCAGCACCCGGGACGCCTACCCGGGCCTCTCTGGAAACACCATATATTTT. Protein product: CASSTRDAYPGLSGNTIYF.

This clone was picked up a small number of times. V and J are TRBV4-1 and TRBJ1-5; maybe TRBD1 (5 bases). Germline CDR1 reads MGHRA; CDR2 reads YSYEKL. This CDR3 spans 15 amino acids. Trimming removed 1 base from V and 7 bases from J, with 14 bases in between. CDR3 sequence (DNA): TGCGCCAGCAGCCAAGGGGACTCCGCCGGGCAGCCCCAGCATTTT. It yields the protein CASSQGDSAGQPQHF.

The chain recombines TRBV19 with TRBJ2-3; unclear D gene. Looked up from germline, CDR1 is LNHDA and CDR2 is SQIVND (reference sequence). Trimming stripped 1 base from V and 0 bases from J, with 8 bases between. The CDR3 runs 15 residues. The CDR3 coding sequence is TGTGCCAGTAGTATAGTTGCGTCTAGCACAGATACGCAGTATTTT. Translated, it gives CASSIVASSTDTQYF.

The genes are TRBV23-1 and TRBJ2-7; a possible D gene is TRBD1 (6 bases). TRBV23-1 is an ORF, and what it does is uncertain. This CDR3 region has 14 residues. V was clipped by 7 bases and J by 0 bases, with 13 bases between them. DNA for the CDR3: TGCGCCAGCAAACAGGGCGAATACTCCTACGAGCAGTACTTC. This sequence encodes CASKQGEYSYEQYF.

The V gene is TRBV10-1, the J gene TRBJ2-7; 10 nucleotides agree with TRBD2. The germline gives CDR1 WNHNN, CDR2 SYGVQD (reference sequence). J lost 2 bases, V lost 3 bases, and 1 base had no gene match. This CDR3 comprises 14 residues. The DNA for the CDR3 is TGCGCCAGCAGTGATCTAGCGGGAGCCTACGAGCAGTACTTC. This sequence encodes CASSDLAGAYEQYF.

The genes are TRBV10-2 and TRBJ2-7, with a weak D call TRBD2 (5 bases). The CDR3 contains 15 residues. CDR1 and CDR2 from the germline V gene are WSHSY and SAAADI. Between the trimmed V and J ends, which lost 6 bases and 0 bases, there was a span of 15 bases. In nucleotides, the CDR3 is TGCGCCAGCAGGCCGATAGCGCCACCCTCCTACGAGCAGTACTTC. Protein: CASRPIAPPSYEQYF.

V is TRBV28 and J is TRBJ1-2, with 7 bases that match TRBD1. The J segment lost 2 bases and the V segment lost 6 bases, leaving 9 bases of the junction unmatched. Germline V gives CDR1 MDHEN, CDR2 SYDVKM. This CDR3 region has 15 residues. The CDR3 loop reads CASSQGQMINYGYTF. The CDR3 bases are TGTGCCAGCAGCCAGGGACAGATGATCAACTATGGCTACACCTTC.

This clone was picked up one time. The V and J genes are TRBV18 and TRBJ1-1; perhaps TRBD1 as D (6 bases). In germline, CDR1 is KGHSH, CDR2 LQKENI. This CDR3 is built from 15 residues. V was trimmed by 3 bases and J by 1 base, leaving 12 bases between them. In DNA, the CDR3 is TGTGCCAGCTCACCCTTACAGGGAGCGAACACTGAAGCTTTCTTT. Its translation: CASSPLQGANTEAFF.

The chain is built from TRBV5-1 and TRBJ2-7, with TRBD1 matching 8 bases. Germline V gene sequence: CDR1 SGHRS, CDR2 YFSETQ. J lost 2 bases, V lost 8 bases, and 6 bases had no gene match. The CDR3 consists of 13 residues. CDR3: CASKTGDPYEQYF. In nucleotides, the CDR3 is TGCGCCAGTAAGACAGGGGACCCCTACGAGCAGTACTTC.

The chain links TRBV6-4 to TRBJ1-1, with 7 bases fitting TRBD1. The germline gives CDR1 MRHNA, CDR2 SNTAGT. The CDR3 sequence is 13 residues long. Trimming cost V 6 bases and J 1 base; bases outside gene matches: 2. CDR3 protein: CASSYRGNTEAFF. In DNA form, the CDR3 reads TGTGCCAGCAGCTACAGGGGGAACACTGAAGCTTTCTTT.

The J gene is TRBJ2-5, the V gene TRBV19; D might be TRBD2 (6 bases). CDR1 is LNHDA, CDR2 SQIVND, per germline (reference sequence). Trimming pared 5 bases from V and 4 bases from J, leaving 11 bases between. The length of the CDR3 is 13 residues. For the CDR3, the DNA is TGTGCCAGTAGTGGGAGGAGGGCAGAGACCCAGTACTTC. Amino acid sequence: CASSGRRAETQYF.

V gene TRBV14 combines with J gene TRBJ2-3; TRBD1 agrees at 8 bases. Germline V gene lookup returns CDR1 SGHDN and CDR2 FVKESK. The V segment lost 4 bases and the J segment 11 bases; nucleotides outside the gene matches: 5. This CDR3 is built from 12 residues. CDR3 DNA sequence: TGTGCCAGCAGCCCGGGACAGGCCCTGCAGTATTTT. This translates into CASSPGQALQYF.

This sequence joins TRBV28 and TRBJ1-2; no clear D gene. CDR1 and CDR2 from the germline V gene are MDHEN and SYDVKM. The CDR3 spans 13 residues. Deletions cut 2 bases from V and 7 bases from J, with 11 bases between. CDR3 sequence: CASSLPSLGGYTF. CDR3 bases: TGTGCCAGCAGTTTACCCTCCCTGGGTGGCTACACCTTC.

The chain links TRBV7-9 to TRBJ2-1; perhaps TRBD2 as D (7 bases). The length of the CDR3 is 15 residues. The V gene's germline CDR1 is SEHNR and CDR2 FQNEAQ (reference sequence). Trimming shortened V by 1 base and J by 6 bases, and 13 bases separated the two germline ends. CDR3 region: CASSLESGTINEQFF. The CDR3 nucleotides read TGTGCCAGCAGCTTAGAGAGCGGGACAATCAATGAGCAGTTCTTC.

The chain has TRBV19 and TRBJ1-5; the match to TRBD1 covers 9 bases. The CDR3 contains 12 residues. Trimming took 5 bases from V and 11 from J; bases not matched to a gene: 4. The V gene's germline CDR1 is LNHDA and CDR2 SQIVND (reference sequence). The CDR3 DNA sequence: TGTGCCAGTAGTCTTCGACAGGGGGCCCAGCATTTT. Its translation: CASSLRQGAQHF.

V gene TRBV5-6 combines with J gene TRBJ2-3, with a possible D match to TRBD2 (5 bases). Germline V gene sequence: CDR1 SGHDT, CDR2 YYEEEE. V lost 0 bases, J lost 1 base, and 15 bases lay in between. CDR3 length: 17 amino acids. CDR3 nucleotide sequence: TGTGCCAGCAGCTTGGCCCAGCTAGTCGGGGGCACAGATACGCAGTATTTT. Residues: CASSLAQLVGGTDTQYF.

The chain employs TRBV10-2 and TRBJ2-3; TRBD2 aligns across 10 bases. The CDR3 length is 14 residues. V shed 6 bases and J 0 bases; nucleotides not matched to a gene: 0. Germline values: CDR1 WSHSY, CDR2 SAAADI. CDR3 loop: CASRLAGSTDTQYF. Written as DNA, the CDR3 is TGCGCCAGCAGACTAGCGGGGAGCACAGATACGCAGTATTTT.

Here the CDR3 reads CAISDPGVTYNEQFF. The CDR3 DNA is TGTGCCATCAGTGATCCGGGGGTCACCTACAATGAGCAGTTCTTC. This chain joins TRBV10-3 and TRBJ2-1, with D possibly being TRBD2 (6 bases). The ends were cut back, 3 bases at V and 2 bases at J, with 11 bases in the middle. Germline-derived CDR1 and CDR2 are ENHRY and SYGVKD. CDR3 length equals 15 residues.

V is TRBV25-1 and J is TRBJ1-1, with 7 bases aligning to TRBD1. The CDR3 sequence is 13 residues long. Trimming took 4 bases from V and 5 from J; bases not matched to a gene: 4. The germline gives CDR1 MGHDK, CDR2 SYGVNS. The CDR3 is CASSAAGGTEAFF. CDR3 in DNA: TGTGCCAGCAGTGCGGCAGGGGGGACTGAAGCTTTCTTT. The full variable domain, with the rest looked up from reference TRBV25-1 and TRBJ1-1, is EADIYQTPRYLVIGTGKKITLECSQTMGHDKMYWYQQDPGMELHLIHYSYGVNSTEKGDLSSESTVSRIRTEHFPLTLESARPSHTSQYLCASSAAGGTEAFFGQGTRLTVV.

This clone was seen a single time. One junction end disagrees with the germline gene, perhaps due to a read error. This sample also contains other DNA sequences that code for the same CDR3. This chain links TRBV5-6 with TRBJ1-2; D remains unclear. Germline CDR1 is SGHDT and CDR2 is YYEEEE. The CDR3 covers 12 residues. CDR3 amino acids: CASSGGGYGYTF. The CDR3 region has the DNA TGTGCCAGCAGTGGAGGAGGCTATGGCTATACCTTC.

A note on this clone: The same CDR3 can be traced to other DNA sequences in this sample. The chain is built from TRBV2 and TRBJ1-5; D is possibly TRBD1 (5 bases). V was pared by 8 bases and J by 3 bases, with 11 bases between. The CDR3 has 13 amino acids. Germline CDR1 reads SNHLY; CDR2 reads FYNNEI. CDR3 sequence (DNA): TGTGCCAGCCGGAAGACAGTCAATCAGCCCCAGCATTTT. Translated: CASRKTVNQPQHF.

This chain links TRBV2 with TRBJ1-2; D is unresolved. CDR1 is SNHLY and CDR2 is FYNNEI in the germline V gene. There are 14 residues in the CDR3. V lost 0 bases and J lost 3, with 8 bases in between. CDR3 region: CASSEARSDYGYTF. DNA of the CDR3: TGTGCCAGCAGTGAAGCCAGGTCCGACTATGGCTACACCTTC.

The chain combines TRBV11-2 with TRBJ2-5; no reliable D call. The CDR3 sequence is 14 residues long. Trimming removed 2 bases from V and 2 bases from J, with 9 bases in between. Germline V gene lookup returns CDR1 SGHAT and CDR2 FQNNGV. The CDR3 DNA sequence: TGTGCCAGCAGCTTACTCAGTATGCAAGAGACCCAGTACTTC. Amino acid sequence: CASSLLSMQETQYF.

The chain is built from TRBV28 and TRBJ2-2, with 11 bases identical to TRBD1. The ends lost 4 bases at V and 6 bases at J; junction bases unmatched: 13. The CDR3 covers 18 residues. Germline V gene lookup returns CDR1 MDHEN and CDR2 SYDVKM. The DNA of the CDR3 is TGTGCCAGCAGTTCTCTTACTTCCGGGACAGGGGGGGCCGGGGAGCTGTTTTTT. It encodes CASSSLTSGTGGAGELFF.